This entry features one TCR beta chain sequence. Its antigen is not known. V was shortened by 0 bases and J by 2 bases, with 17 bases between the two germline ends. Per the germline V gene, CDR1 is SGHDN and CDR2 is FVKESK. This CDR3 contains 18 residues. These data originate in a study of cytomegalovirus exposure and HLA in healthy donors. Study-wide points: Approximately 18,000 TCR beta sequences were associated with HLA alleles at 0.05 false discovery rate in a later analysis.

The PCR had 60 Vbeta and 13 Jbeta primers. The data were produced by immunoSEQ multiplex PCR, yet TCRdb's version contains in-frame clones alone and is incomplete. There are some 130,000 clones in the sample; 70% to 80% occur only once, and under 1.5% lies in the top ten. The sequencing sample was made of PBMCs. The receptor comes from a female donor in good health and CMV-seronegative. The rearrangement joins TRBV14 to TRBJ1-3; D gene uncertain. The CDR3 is CASSQDMVPVLTGNTIYF. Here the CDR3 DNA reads TGTGCCAGCAGCCAAGATATGGTTCCGGTTTTAACTGGAAACACCATATATTTT. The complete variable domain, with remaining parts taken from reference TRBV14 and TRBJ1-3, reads EAGVTQFPSHSVIEKGQTVTLRCDPISGHDNLYWYRRVMGKEIKFLLHFVKESKQDESGMPNNRFLAERTGGTYSTLKVQPAELEDSGVYFCASSQDMVPVLTGNTIYFGEGSWLTVV.